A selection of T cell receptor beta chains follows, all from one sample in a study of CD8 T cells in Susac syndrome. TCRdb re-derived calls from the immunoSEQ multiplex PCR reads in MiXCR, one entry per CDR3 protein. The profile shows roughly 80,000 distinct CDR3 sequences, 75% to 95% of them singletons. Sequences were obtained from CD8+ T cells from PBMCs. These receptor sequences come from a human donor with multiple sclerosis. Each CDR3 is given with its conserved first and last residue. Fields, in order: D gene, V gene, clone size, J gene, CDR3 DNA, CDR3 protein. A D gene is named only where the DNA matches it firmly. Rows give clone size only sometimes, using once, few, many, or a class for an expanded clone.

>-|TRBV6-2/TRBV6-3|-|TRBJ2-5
TGTGCCAGCAGTTACGTCACAGTAAGGGAGACCCAGTACTTC
CASSYVTVRETQYF
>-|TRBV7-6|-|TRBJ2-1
TGTGCCAGCAGCGAGGGGACCATCAATGAGCAGTTCTTC
CASSEGTINEQFF
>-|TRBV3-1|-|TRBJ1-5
TGTGCCAGCACACAGGGTGGAAATCAGCCCCAGCATTTT
CASTQGGNQPQHF
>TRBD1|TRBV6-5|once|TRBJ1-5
TGTGCCAGCAGCCCTTCACAGGGGGCTCAGCCCCAGCATTTT
CASSPSQGAQPQHF
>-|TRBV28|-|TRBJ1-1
TGTGCCAGCAGTCCCCGGGGGGTGAGAGCGGGGAACACTGAAGCTTTCTTT
CASSPRGVRAGNTEAFF
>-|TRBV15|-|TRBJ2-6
TGTGCCACCAGCAGAGAGGCGGCAGGGGTTTTATCTGGGGCCAACGTCCTGACTTTC
CATSREAAGVLSGANVLTF
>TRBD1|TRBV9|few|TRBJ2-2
TGTGCCAGCAGCGTGCGGGCAGGGGGTCCGGACACCGGGGAGCTGTTTTTT
CASSVRAGGPDTGELFF
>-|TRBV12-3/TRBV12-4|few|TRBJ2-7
TGTGCCAGCAGTTTAAGAGGTTACGAGCAGTACTTC
CASSLRGYEQYF
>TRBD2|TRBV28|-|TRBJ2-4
TGTGCCAGCAGTTGGGTAGCGGGAAGGAGTGCGGCCAAAAACATTCAGTACTTC
CASSWVAGRSAAKNIQYF
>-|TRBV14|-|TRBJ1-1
TGTGCCAGCAGCCAAGATGGGGTGAGGGCTTTCTTT
CASSQDGVRAFF
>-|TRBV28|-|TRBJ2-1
TGTGCCAGCAGTTCGGTGGGTGTCGGGGCCAGGGGAAGGTACAATGAGCAGTTCTTC
CASSSVGVGARGRYNEQFF
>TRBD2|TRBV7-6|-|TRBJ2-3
TGTGCCAGCAGCTTTTATACGGGACTAAAAGCAGATACGCAGTATTTT
CASSFYTGLKADTQYF
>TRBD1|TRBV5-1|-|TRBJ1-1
TGCGCCAGCTCGCGGCTAGGGTCCCAGGGGGGCTTGGCTGAAGCTTTCTTT
CASSRLGSQGGLAEAFF
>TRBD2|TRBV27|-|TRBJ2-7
TGTGCCAGCAGTTTGAAAGCGGGAGTTTACGAGCAGTACTTC
CASSLKAGVYEQYF
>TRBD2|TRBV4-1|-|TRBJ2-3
TGCGCCAGCAGCAAACCCTTAGCGGGGGAACCCACAGATACGCAGTATTTT
CASSKPLAGEPTDTQYF
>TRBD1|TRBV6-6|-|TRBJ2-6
TGTGCCAGCAGTTACACAGGGGTATCCGGGGCCAACGTCCTGACTTTC
CASSYTGVSGANVLTF
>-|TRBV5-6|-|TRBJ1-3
TGTGCCAGCAGCTTATCACACCAGGGATCTGGAAACACCATATATTTT
CASSLSHQGSGNTIYF
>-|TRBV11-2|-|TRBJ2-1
TGTGCCAGCAGCCATGGCCCGCGGGAAGGCAATGAGCAGTTCTTC
CASSHGPREGNEQFF
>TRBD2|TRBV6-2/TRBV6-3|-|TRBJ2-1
TGTGCCAGCAGTTATCGAGGGGTGGGGGGGTACAATGAGCAGTTCTTC
CASSYRGVGGYNEQFF